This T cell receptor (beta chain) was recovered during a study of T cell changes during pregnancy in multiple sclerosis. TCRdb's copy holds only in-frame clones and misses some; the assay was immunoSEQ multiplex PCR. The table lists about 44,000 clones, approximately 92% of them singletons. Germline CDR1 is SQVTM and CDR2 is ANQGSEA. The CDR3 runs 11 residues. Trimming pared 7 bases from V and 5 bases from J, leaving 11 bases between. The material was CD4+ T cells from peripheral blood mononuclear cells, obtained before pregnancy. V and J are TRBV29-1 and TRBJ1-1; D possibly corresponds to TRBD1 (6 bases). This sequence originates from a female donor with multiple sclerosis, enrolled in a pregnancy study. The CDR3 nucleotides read TGCAGCGGGATGAGGGGGACTGAAGCTTTCTTT. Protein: CSGMRGTEAFF.